This TCR beta chain derives from a study of post-analysis software for immune sequencing data (dated by TCRdb to 2013 to 2016). Regarding the complete study: Recorded disease courses included relapsing-remitting, secondary progressive and progressive-relapsing multiple sclerosis, with some patients lacking subtype annotation. The multiple sclerosis patient repertoires were compared with roughly twelve previously published healthy control repertoires from donors aged 6 to 25 years. A subset of samples was prepared in parallel using single-end sample barcoding, then pooled and co-amplified after Illumina adapter ligation.

General findings and caveats noted by the study authors: Direct clustering with F measure revealed strong co-clustering of samples prepared in the same batch, which led to a batch-effect correction. Patients showed significantly higher frequencies than controls for a handful of TRBV segments, among them TRBV5-6, TRBV5-1 and TRBV20-1. The control group was slightly older than the multiple sclerosis patient group. Compared with controls, multiple sclerosis patients had significantly lower normalized Chao1 diversity, a finding suggesting substantial peripheral T-cell clonal expansion.

To demonstrate the VDJtools post-analysis software, the study profiled TCR beta repertoires from the peripheral blood of about a dozen young patients with multiple sclerosis. The multiple sclerosis patients were children and adolescents ranging in age from roughly 6 to 16 years. Remarks on this clonotype: This clone's antigen is unknown. No base quality information exists; no much larger clone differs at one position.

V and J are truncated by 5 bases and 8 bases respectively, leaving an intervening sequence of 12 bases. Including the terminal cysteine and phenylalanine, the CDR3 comprises 13 residues. Just CDR3 DNA is preserved here, 39 bases in frame from base 1. Preparation of the library involved PCR. This sample was sequenced with an Illumina HiSeq 2500. To reduce PCR and sequencing biases, unique molecular identifiers were incorporated into the TCR beta cDNA libraries. Some 500,000 cDNA molecules were obtained for every 1 to 10 million input T cells, so each molecule roughly corresponded to one T cell. The same protocol used for the earlier healthy control dataset was applied to prepare and sequence the patient libraries. Within a given batch, samples were prepared together, multiplexed and sequenced on the same HiSeq lane. The paper's processing steps were these. Raw barcoded reads were processed with MIGEC, discarding single-read molecular identifier groups before consensus assembly and CDR3 extraction. Clonotype tables were post-analysed with VDJtools, normalizing diversity by down-sampling all datasets to the smallest sample size. In repertoire overlap clustering, CDR3 amino acid sequences, but not nucleotide sequences, were matched to correct batch-related cross-sample contamination. TCRdb took the public reads, trimmed them with fastp at Q25, ran MiXCR for clone calling and kept in-frame beta chains. Rows are unified per CDR3 protein, each entry keeping the most common DNA and genes. The authors' filters were not applied to this entry. The sample contains 650,000 to 850,000 distinct CDR3 sequences, about half of them found a single time. The ten biggest clones cover roughly 5.2% of the sample.

Specimen: blood. The TCR was taken from a girl aged 10 to 17 with multiple sclerosis. Recombination connected TRBV12-3 or TRBV12-4 to TRBJ2-2; the D gene is unclear. CDR3 sequence: CASSALGVGELFF. The bases are TGTGCCAGCAGTGCCCTCGGCGTGGGGGAGCTGTTTTTT.